Described below is a single T cell receptor beta chain sequence and its context. Its antigen is as yet unknown. This record comes from a study of somatic mutations in cytotoxic T cells in rheumatoid arthritis. Notes on the study in general: No significant CD8+ T-cell clonality difference was found between rheumatoid arthritis patients and age-matched controls.

The ends lost 3 bases at V and 1 base at J; junction bases unmatched: 2. The germline V gene has CDR1 SGDLS and CDR2 YYNGEE. The CDR3 has 15 amino acids. Sequencing was performed with immunoSEQ multiplex PCR; in TCRdb, only in-frame clones are kept and a portion is missing. The sample has some 20,000 clones; 70% to 90% are singletons. This receptor was taken from a woman in her forties or fifties in good health. The sequenced material came from CD8+ T cells sorted from blood. The chain links TRBV9 to TRBJ2-2, with TRBD2 matching over 8 bases. The CDR3: CASSASGGNTGELFF. The CDR3 nucleotides are TGTGCCAGCAGCGCCAGCGGGGGGAACACCGGGGAGCTGTTTTTT.